The sample holds many counts of the clone carrying this T cell receptor beta chain. As yet, its antigen is unknown. The CDR3 sequence is 16 residues long. Trimming pared 4 bases from V and 5 bases from J, leaving 20 bases between. Germline CDR1 reads MDHEN; CDR2 reads SYDVKM. This entry belongs to a study of T-cell reconstitution after alpha-beta-depleted transplantation in children. Study-wide results and limits: Newly generated T cells supplied most T-cell counts and diversity one year post-transplant.

Unique molecular identifiers featured in how the TCRbeta library was prepared. TCRdb redid the calling of the PCR reads with MiXCR, one entry per CDR3 protein. The sample shows 65,000 to 90,000 distinct CDR3 sequences, about a tenth of them seen only once. The origin of this receptor is a boy younger than 18 with acute myeloid leukemia, due to receive a stem cell transplant. V and J are TRBV28 and TRBJ2-5; D possibly matches TRBD1 or TRBD2 (5 bases each). Source: PBMCs, taken before TCRalphabeta/CD19-depleted stem cell transplant. The CDR3 reads CASSSISWTWEETQYF. The CDR3 region has the DNA TGTGCCAGCAGTTCTATCAGTTGGACATGGGAGGAGACCCAGTACTTC.